The 23 T cell receptor beta chains below all came from one sample that was sequenced in a study of blood T cell repertoires in COVID-19. Clones were read by immunoSEQ multiplex PCR, and TCRdb kept only the in-frame ones, dropping some. Among around 400,000 clones listed, more than 70% were seen once. The sample consisted of peripheral blood. These receptors came from a middle-aged man with acute or convalescent COVID-19.

This clone was recorded once. This sequence joins TRBV11-3 and TRBJ2-1, with D possibly matching TRBD1 (6 bases). Looked up from germline, CDR1 is SGHNT and CDR2 is YENEEA. The ends were cut back, 7 bases at V and 4 bases at J, with 11 bases in the middle. This CDR3 spans 13 amino acids. CDR3 sequence (DNA): TGTGCCAGCACCCGACAGGAGTACAATGAGCAGTTCTTC. Its protein product is CASTRQEYNEQFF. The full variable domain, with the rest looked up from reference TRBV11-3 and TRBJ2-1, is EAGVVQSPRYKIIEKKQPVAFWCNPISGHNTLYWYLQNLGQGPELLIRYENEEAVDDSQLPKDRFSAERLKGVDSTLKIQPAELGDSAVYLCASTRQEYNEQFFGPGTRLTVL.

The V call is TRBV28, the J call TRBJ1-2; tentative D call: TRBD1 (6 bases). The V end lost 6 bases, the J end lost 4 bases, and 18 bases lay between the germline ends. The CDR3 totals 15 residues. The germline V gene has CDR1 MDHEN and CDR2 SYDVKM. The CDR3 is CASSLTGFVSYGYTF. The CDR3 region has the DNA TGTGCCAGCAGCCTCACAGGGTTCGTTAGCTATGGCTACACCTTC.

This chain joins TRBV10-3 and TRBJ1-5, with D maybe TRBD1 (5 bases). V was clipped by 10 bases and J by 0 bases, with 13 bases between them. This CDR3 is 14 amino acids long. Germline V CDR1 and CDR2: ENHRY, SYGVKD. The CDR3 DNA reads TGTGCCACCGAGGACACGATTAGCAATCAGCCCCAGCATTTT. Translating gives CATEDTISNQPQHF.

This chain links TRBV5-1 with TRBJ2-1, with TRBD2 identical over 8 bases. Trimming cost V 5 bases and J 3 bases; bases outside gene matches: 16. The CDR3 totals 18 residues. Germline V gene lookup returns CDR1 SGHRS and CDR2 YFSETQ. The DNA of the CDR3 is TGCGCCAGCAGTGGGTTCCCCTCCGAGCGGGGGAGCTACAATGAGCAGTTCTTC. This translates into CASSGFPSERGSYNEQFF.

V and J are TRBV6-6 and TRBJ1-1, with 7 bases fitting TRBD1. The CDR3 extends over 14 amino acids. Germline CDR1 MNHNY, CDR2 SVGAGI (reference sequence). The ends lost 6 bases at V and 5 bases at J; junction bases unmatched: 9. The CDR3 loop reads CASRDAGGNTEAFF. CDR3 bases: TGTGCCAGCAGGGATGCAGGGGGAAATACTGAAGCTTTCTTT.

The chain carries TRBV7-2 and TRBJ1-1, with a weak D call TRBD1 (5 bases). V gave up 5 bases and J gave up 4 bases, with 11 bases separating them. Per germline, CDR1 SGHTA and CDR2 FQGNSA. CDR3 size: 13 residues. The CDR3 bases are TGTGCCAGCAGCCGTCAGGGAACCACTGAAGCTTTCTTT. This translates into CASSRQGTTEAFF.

The V call is TRBV30, the J call TRBJ1-2; TRBD1 agrees at 10 bases. CDR1 and CDR2 from the germline V gene are GTSNPN and SVGIG (reference sequence). V shed 5 bases and J 4 bases; nucleotides not matched to a gene: 7. The CDR3 totals 14 residues. The CDR3 spells CAWDRTGGSYGYTF. The CDR3 coding sequence is TGTGCCTGGGATCGGACAGGGGGGAGCTATGGCTACACCTTC.

With respect to this clone: Additional DNA sequences in this sample encode the identical CDR3. The chain employs TRBV7-3 and TRBJ2-3; TRBD2 matches at 9 bases. After removal of 3 bases from V and 6 bases from J, the junction contained 7 bases not matched to a gene. CDR3 length equals 15 residues. In germline, CDR1 is SGHTA, CDR2 FQGTGA. Written as DNA, the CDR3 is TGTGCCAGCAGCTTTGGGCGCGGGGGGGCCGATACGCAGTATTTT. Translation: CASSFGRGGADTQYF.

The chain uses TRBV3-1 (or the pseudogene TRBV3-2) and TRBJ1-5, with D unclear. There are 14 residues in the CDR3. CDR1 and CDR2 (germline): LGHDT, YNNKEL (reference sequence). The V and J ends lost 0 bases and 2 bases respectively, with 5 bases between them. The CDR3 nucleotides read TGTGCCAGCAGCCAAGATTGGCGCAATCAGCCCCAGCATTTT. This sequence encodes CASSQDWRNQPQHF.

The chain carries TRBV3-1 (or the pseudogene TRBV3-2) and TRBJ2-5, with D perhaps matching TRBD2 (6 bases). CDR1 is LGHDT and CDR2 is YNNKEL in the germline V gene (reference sequence). Trimming removed 0 bases at V and 4 bases at J, with 9 bases between. The CDR3 extends over 14 amino acids. The CDR3 nucleotides are TGTGCCAGCAGCCAAGATTCACTAGCAGAGACCCAGTACTTC. Translated: CASSQDSLAETQYF.

This chain joins TRBV9 and TRBJ1-1; possible D gene TRBD1, 5 bases. Germline CDR1 and CDR2: SGDLS and YYNGEE. The CDR3 length is 14 residues. Between the trimmed V and J ends, which lost 3 bases and 4 bases, there was a span of 13 bases. In DNA, the CDR3 is TGTGCCAGCAGCGCCGACAGAGACTCCACTGAAGCTTTCTTT. It translates to CASSADRDSTEAFF.

This clone was recorded only once. The chain has TRBV14 and TRBJ2-7; a possible D gene is TRBD1 (6 bases). The CDR3 runs 15 residues. The V gene's germline CDR1 is SGHDN and CDR2 FVKESK. V was shortened by 2 bases and J by 3 bases, with 14 bases between the two germline ends. The CDR3 spells CASSQRQGFIYEQYF. The CDR3 nucleotides read TGTGCCAGCAGCCAACGCCAGGGGTTTATCTACGAGCAGTACTTC.

This rearrangement joins TRBV7-8 to TRBJ2-2; the match to TRBD1 covers 9 bases. Germline V lookup: CDR1 SGHVS, CDR2 FQNEAQ. The CDR3 contains 17 residues. V was clipped by 5 bases and J by 1 base; unmatched bases: 8. CDR3 coding DNA: TGTGCCAGCAGCCCCCTGGCGGGACAGGGGAACACCGGGGAGCTGTTTTTT. Amino acid sequence: CASSPLAGQGNTGELFF.

The rearrangement uses TRBV7-2 and TRBJ2-6, with D hard to call. CDR1 and CDR2 (germline): SGHTA, FQGNSA. V lost 1 base, J lost 0 bases, and 4 bases lay in between. The CDR3 contains 15 residues. For the CDR3, the DNA is TGTGCCAGCAGCTTAGTTAGCTCTGGGGCCAACGTCCTGACTTTC. Translation: CASSLVSSGANVLTF.

The V call is TRBV28, the J call TRBJ1-5; D might be TRBD1 (6 bases). The CDR3 has 15 amino acids. Germline V lookup: CDR1 MDHEN, CDR2 SYDVKM. V lost 8 bases to trimming and J lost 1 base, with 15 bases between them. Here the CDR3 reads CASLSVGGSNQPQHF. DNA of the CDR3: TGTGCCAGCCTCTCGGTAGGGGGAAGCAATCAGCCCCAGCATTTT.

The CDR3, as DNA: TGTGCCAGCAGCTTATTCCCTAGCGGCCGGAGGAGGTACGAGCAGTACTTC. Protein sequence: CASSLFPSGRRRYEQYF. The rearrangement links TRBV7-3 to TRBJ2-7; 7 nucleotides line up with TRBD2. J lost 4 bases, V lost 2 bases, and 14 bases had no gene match. Germline V CDR1 and CDR2: SGHTA, FQGTGA. This CDR3 has 17 amino acids.

V gene TRBV6-5 combines with J gene TRBJ2-7, with D hard to call. The CDR3 is 10 residues long. From germline, CDR1 is MNHEY and CDR2 SVGAGI. Trimming shortened V by 8 bases and J by 3 bases, and 5 bases separated the two germline ends. CDR3 loop: CASVSYEQYF. CDR3 in DNA: TGTGCCAGCGTTAGCTACGAGCAGTACTTC.

This rearrangement joins TRBV19 to TRBJ2-3; TRBD1 is a possible D gene (5 bases). The CDR3 loop spans 16 amino acids. CDR1 and CDR2 (germline): LNHDA, SQIVND (reference sequence). Trimming removed 8 bases from V and 3 bases from J, with 21 bases in between. The CDR3 loop reads CASRTSSAGQTDTQYF. CDR3 nucleotides: TGTGCCAGTCGTACCTCCTCGGCAGGGCAAACAGATACGCAGTATTTT. Variable domain in full (rest from reference TRBV19 and TRBJ2-3): DGGITQSPKYLFRKEGQNVTLSCEQNLNHDAMYWYRQDPGQGLRLIYYSQIVNDFQKGDIAEGYSVSREKKESFPLTVTSAQKNPTAFYLCASRTSSAGQTDTQYFGPGTRLTVL.

V is TRBV2 and J is TRBJ2-3; 13 positions match TRBD2. The CDR3 totals 18 residues. V trimming: 3 bases; J trimming: 6 bases; junction bases outside the gene matches: 12. The germline V gene encodes CDR1 SNHLY and CDR2 FYNNEI. CDR3 sequence (DNA): TGTGCCAGCAGTGATAGGACTAGCGGGAGCGGGATGTTCGATACGCAGTATTTT. Translating gives CASSDRTSGSGMFDTQYF.

The chain recombines TRBV7-9 with TRBJ2-1, with 8 bases aligning to TRBD2. Per the germline V gene, CDR1 is SEHNR and CDR2 is FQNEAQ (reference sequence). V lost 8 bases, J lost 13 bases, and 7 bases stayed unmatched. There are 11 residues in the CDR3. This chain's CDR3 is CASGPGRDQFF. The DNA for the CDR3 is TGTGCCAGCGGTCCCGGGAGGGACCAGTTCTTC.

Comment on this clone: The junction shows a germline mismatch at one end, possibly a read error. The chain is built from TRBV19 and TRBJ1-5; no reliable D call. The germline V gene has CDR1 LNHDA and CDR2 SQIVND (reference sequence). CDR3 length equals 12 residues. The CDR3 DNA is TGTGCCAGTAGTATACCGGGTCAGTCCCAGCATTTT. Protein: CASSIPGQSQHF. The whole variable domain, remainder taken from reference TRBV19 and TRBJ1-5, is DGGITQSPKYLFRKEGQNVTLSCEQNLNHDAMYWYRQDPGQGLRLIYYSQIVNDFQKGDIAEGYSVSREKKESFPLTVTSAQKNPTAFYLCASSIPGQSQHFGDGTRLSIL.

In this sample, this clone turned up a few times. Other DNA sequences of this sample code for an identical CDR3. The rearrangement joins TRBV2 to TRBJ1-1; weak D call: TRBD1 (5 bases). Looked up from germline, CDR1 is SNHLY and CDR2 is FYNNEI. The CDR3 totals 13 residues. Trimming took off 7 bases at V and 5 bases at J, with 14 bases between the two ends. CDR3 in DNA: TGTGCCAGCACCCAGGGCGAAGGAACTGAAGCTTTCTTT. Translated, it gives CASTQGEGTEAFF. Full variable domain (missing parts from reference TRBV2 and TRBJ1-1): EPEVTQTPSHQVTQMGQEVILRCVPISNHLYFYWYRQILGQKVEFLVSFYNNEISEKSEIFDDQFSVERPDGSNFTLKIRSTKLEDSAMYFCASTQGEGTEAFFGQGTRLTVV.

The chain has TRBV19 and TRBJ2-7; possible D gene TRBD1, 6 bases. The CDR3 runs 13 residues. V lost 3 bases and J lost 6, with 12 bases in between. CDR1 and CDR2 (germline): LNHDA, SQIVND (reference sequence). The CDR3 bases are TGTGCCAGTAGTATCCCGACAGGCGGCGAGCAGTACTTC. Translating gives CASSIPTGGEQYF.